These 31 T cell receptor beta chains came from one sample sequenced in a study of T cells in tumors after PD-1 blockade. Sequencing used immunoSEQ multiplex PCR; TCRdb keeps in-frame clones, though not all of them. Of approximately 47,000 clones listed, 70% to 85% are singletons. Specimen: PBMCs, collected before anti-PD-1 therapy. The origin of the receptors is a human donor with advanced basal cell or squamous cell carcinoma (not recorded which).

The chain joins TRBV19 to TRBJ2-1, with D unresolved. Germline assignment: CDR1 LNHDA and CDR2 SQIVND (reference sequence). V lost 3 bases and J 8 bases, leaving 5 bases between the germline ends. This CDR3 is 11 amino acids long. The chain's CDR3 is CASSMVDEQFF. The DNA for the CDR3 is TGTGCCAGTAGTATGGTCGATGAGCAGTTCTTC.

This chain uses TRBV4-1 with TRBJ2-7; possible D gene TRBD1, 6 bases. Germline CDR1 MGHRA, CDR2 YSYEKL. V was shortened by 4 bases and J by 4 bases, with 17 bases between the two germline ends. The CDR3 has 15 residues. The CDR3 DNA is TGCGCCAGCAGCCGAACCCAGAACCAGGGGTACGAGCAGTACTTC. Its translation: CASSRTQNQGYEQYF.

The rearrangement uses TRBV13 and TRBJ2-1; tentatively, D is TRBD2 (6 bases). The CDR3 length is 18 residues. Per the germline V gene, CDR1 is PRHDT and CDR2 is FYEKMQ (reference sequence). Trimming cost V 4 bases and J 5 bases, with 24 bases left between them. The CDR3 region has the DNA TGTGCCAGCAGCTCACAGATCCCGGCGGGACTCTTTAACAATGAGCAGTTCTTC. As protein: CASSSQIPAGLFNNEQFF.

The CDR3 DNA is TGTGCCAGCAGCTTGGCCCGCACCCGCTCCTACAATGAGCAGTTCTTC. Translating it yields CASSLARTRSYNEQFF. The rearrangement uses TRBV5-5 and TRBJ2-1, with unresolved D. Trimming took 0 bases from V and 0 from J, leaving 10 bases between them. From germline, CDR1 is SGHKS and CDR2 YYEKEE (reference sequence). The CDR3 has 16 amino acids.

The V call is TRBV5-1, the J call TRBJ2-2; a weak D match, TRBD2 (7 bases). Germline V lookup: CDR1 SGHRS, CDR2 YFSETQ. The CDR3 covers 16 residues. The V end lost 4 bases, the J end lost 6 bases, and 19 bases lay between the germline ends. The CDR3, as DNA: TGCGCCAGCAGCAGGGCGGGGGCCCAAGAAGCCGGGGAGCTGTTTTTT. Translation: CASSRAGAQEAGELFF.

The CDR3 DNA sequence: TGCGCCAGCAGCCCAGGGACAGTGGGTAGAATCTGGGGCTACACCTTC. Residues: CASSPGTVGRIWGYTF. The chain joins TRBV5-1 to TRBJ1-2; 7 bases match TRBD1. The CDR3 covers 16 residues. Losses at the gene ends were 4 bases for V and 8 bases for J; bases not matched to a gene: 17. Germline CDR1 SGHRS, CDR2 YFSETQ.

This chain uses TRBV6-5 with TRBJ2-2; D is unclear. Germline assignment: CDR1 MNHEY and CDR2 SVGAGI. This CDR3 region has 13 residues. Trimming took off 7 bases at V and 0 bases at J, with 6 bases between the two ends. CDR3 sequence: CASKVTNTGELFF. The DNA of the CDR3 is TGTGCCAGCAAGGTCACGAACACCGGGGAGCTGTTTTTT.

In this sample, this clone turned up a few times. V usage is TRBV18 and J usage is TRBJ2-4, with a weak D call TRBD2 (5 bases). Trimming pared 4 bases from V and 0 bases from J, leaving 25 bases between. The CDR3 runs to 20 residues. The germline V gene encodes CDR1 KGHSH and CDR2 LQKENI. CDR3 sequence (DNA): TGTGCCAGCTCACTCAAGCCGGTGGACGCAACCGGACTAGCCAAAAACATTCAGTACTTC. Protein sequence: CASSLKPVDATGLAKNIQYF.

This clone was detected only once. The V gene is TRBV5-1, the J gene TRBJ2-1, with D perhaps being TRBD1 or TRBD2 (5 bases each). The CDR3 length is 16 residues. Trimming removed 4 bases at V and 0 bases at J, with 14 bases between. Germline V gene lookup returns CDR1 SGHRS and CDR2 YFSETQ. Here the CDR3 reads CASSTGLTSSYNEQFF. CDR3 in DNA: TGCGCCAGCAGCACAGGACTGACCAGCTCCTACAATGAGCAGTTCTTC. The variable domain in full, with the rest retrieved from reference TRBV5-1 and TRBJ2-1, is KAGVTQTPRYLIKTRGQQVTLSCSPISGHRSVSWYQQTPGQGLQFLFEYFSETQRNKGNFPGRFSGRQFSNSRSEMNVSTLELGDSALYLCASSTGLTSSYNEQFFGPGTRLTVL.

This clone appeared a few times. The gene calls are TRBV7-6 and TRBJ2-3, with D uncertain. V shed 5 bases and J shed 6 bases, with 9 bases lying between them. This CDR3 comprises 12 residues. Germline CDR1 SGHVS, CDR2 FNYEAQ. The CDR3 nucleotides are TGTGCCAGCAGCATTACCCTGGATACGCAGTATTTT. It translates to CASSITLDTQYF. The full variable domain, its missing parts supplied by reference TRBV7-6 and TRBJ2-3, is GAGVSQSPRYKVTKRGQDVALRCDPISGHVSLYWYRQALGQGPEFLTYFNYEAQQDKSGLPNDRFSAERPEGSISTLTIQRTEQRDSAMYRCASSITLDTQYFGPGTRLTVL.

CDR3 coding DNA: TGTGCCAGCAGCTTAGCAGGACAGGCGAGAAGCTCTGGAAACACCATATATTTT. This codes for CASSLAGQARSSGNTIYF. The J gene is TRBJ1-3, the V gene TRBV7-9; 7 positions agree with TRBD1. Germline-derived CDR1 and CDR2 are SEHNR and FQNEAQ (reference sequence). Losses at the gene ends were 0 bases for V and 0 bases for J; bases not matched to a gene: 8. The CDR3 totals 18 residues.

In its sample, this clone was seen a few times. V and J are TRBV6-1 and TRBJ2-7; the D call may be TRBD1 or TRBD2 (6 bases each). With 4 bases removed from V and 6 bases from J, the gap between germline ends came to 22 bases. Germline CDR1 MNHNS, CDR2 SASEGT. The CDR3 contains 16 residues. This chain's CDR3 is CASSGLGRWGAGEQYF. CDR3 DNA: TGTGCCAGCAGTGGTCTAGGGAGGTGGGGGGCGGGCGAGCAGTACTTC.

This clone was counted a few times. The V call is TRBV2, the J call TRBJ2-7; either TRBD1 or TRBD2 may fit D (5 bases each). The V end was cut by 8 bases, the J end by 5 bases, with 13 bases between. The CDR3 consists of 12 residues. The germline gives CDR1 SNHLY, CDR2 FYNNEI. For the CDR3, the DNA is TGTGCCAGCTTGGGTTTGGGGGACGAGCAGTACTTC. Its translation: CASLGLGDEQYF.

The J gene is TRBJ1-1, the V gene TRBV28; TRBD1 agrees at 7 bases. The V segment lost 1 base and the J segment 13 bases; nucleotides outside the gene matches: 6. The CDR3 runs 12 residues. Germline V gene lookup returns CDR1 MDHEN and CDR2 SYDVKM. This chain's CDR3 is CASSLSGTAGFF. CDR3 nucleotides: TGTGCCAGCAGTTTATCCGGGACAGCGGGTTTCTTT.

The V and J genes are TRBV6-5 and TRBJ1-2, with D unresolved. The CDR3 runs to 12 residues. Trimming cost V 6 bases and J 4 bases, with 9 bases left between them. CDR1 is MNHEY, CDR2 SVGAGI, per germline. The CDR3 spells CASRQTFYGYTF. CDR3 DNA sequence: TGTGCCAGCAGGCAGACTTTCTATGGCTACACCTTC.

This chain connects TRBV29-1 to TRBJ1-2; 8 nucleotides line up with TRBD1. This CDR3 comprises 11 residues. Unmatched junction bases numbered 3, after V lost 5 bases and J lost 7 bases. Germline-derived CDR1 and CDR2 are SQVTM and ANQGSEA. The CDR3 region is CSVQGAGGYTF. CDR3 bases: TGCAGCGTTCAGGGGGCAGGTGGCTACACCTTC.

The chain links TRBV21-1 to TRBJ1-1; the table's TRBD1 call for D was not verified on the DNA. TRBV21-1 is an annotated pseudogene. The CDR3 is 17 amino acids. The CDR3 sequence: CASVPPGTGFGETEAFF. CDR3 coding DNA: TGTGCCAGCGTCCCCCCAGGGACAGGGTTTGGAGAGACTGAAGCTTTCTTT.

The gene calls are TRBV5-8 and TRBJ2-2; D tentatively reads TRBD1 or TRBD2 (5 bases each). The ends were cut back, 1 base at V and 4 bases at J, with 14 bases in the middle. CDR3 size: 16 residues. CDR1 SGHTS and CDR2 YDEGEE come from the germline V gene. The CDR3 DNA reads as TGTGCCAGCAGCTTGTTGGGCAGGGCGGGCACCGGGGAGCTGTTTTTT. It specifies CASSLLGRAGTGELFF.

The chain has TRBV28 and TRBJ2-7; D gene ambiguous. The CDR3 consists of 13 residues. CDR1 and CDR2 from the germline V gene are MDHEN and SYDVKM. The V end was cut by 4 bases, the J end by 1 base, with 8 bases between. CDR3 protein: CASSSKLSYEQYF. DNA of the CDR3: TGTGCCAGCAGTTCAAAGCTATCCTACGAGCAGTACTTC.

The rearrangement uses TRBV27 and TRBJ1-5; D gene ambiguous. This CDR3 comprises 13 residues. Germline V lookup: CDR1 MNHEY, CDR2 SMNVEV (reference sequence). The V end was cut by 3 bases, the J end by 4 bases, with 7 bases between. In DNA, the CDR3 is TGTGCCAGCAGTTTCAGGAGGAATCAGCCCCAGCATTTT. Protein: CASSFRRNQPQHF.

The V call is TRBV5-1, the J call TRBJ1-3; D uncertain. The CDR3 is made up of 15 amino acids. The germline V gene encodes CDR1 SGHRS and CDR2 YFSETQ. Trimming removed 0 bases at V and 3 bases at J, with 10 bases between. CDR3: CASSLGGFLGNTIYF. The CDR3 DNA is TGCGCCAGCAGCTTGGGCGGATTTCTTGGAAACACCATATATTTT.

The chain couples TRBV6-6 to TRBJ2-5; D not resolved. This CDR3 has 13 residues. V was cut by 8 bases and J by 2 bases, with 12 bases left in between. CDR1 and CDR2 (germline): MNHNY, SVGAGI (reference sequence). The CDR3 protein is CASLKHLQETQYF. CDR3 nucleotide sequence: TGTGCCAGCCTGAAGCATTTACAAGAGACCCAGTACTTC.

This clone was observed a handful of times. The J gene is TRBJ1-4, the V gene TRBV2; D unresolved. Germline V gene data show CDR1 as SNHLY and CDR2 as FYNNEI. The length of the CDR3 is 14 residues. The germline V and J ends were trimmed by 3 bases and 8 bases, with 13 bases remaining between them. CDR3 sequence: CASSESTAGEKLFF. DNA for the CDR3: TGTGCCAGCAGTGAGTCGACTGCCGGGGAAAAACTGTTTTTT.

This CDR3 reads CASSPRRGADEQFF. The CDR3 nucleotides are TGTGCCAGCAGTCCCCGGCGGGGGGCCGATGAGCAGTTCTTC. The chain is built from TRBV5-4 and TRBJ2-1; 8 bases match TRBD2. This CDR3 region has 14 residues. The J segment lost 8 bases and the V segment lost 5 bases, leaving 9 bases of the junction unmatched. Germline CDR1 SGHNT, CDR2 YYREEE (reference sequence).

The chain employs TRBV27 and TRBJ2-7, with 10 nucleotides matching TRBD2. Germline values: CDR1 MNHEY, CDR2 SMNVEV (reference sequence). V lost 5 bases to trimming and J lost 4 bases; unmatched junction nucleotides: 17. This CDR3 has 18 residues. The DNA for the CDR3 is TGTGCCAGCAGTCCCAGTAGCCGGGGTAGCGGGAGGAAATACGAGCAGTACTTC. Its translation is CASSPSSRGSGRKYEQYF.

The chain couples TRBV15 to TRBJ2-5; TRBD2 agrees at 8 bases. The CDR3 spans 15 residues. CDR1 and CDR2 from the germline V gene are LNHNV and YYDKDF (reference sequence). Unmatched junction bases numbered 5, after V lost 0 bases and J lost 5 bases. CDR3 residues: CATSRDSGRGETQYF. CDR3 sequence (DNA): TGTGCCACCAGCAGAGACAGCGGGAGAGGTGAGACCCAGTACTTC.

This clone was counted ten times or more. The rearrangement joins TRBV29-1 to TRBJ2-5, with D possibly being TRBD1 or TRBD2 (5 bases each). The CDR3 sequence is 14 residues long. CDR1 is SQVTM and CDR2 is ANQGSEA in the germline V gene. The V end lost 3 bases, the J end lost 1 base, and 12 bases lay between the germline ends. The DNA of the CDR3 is TGCAGCGTTGATGGTTGGGACGTCCAAGAGACCCAGTACTTC. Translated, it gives CSVDGWDVQETQYF.

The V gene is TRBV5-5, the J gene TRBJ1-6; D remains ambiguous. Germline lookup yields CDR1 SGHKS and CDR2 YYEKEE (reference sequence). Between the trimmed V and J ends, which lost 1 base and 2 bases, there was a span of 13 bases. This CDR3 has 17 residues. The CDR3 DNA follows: TGTGCCAGCAGCTTGACCCAAGGACGGACCTATAATTCACCCCTCCACTTT. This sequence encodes CASSLTQGRTYNSPLHF.

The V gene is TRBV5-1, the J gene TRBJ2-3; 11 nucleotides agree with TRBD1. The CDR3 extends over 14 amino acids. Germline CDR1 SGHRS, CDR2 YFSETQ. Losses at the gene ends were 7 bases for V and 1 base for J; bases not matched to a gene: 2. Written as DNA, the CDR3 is TGCGCCAGCGGACAGGGGGCCGGCACAGATACGCAGTATTTT. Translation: CASGQGAGTDTQYF. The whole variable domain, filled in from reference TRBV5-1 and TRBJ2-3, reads KAGVTQTPRYLIKTRGQQVTLSCSPISGHRSVSWYQQTPGQGLQFLFEYFSETQRNKGNFPGRFSGRQFSNSRSEMNVSTLELGDSALYLCASGQGAGTDTQYFGPGTRLTVL.

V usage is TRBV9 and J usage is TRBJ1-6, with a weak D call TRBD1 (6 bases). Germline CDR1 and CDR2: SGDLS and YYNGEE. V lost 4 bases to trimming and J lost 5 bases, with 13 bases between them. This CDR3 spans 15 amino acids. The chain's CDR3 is CASSTGQSHNSPLHF. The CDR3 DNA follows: TGTGCCAGCAGCACCGGACAGTCCCATAATTCACCCCTCCACTTT.

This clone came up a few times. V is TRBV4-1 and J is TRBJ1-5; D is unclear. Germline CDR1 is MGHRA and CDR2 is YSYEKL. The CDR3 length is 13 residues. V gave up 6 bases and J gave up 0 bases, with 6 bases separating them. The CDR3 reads CASRHFSNQPQHF. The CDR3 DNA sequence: TGCGCCAGCAGGCATTTTAGCAATCAGCCCCAGCATTTT.